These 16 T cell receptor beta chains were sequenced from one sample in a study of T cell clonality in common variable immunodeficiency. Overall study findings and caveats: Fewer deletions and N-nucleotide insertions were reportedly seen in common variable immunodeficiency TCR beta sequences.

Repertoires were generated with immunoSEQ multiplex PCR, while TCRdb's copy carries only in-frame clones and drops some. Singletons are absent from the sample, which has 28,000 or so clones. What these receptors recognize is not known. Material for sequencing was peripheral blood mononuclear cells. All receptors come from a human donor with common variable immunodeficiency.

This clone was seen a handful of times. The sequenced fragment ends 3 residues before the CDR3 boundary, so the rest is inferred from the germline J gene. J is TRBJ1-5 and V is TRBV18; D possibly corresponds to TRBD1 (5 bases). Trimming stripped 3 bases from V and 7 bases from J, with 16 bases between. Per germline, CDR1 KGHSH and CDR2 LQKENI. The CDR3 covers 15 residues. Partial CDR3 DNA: TGTGCCAGCTCACCCGGGCAGGCTGCAGGGCAGCCC. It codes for CASSPGQAAGQP. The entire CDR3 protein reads CASSPGQAAGQPQHF.

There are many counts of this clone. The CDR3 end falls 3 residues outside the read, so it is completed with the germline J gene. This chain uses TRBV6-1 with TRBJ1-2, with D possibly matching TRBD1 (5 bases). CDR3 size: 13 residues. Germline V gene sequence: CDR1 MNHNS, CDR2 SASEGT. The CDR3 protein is CASSDQGILGYTF. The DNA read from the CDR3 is TGTGCCAGCAGTGACCAGGGTATCCTAGGC.

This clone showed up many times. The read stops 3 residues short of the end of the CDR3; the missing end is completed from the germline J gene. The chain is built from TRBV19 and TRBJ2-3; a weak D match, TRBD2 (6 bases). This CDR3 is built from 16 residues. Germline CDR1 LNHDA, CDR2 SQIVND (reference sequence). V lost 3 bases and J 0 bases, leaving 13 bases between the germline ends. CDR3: CASSIRGLKSTDTQYF. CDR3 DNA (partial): TGTGCCAGTAGTATCCGAGGACTAAAAAGCACAGATACG.

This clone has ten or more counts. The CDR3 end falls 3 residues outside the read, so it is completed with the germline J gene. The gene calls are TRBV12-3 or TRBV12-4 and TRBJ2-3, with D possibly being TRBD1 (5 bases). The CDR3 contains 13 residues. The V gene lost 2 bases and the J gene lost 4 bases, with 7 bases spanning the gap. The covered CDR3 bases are TGTGCCAGCAGTTTATTAGGGGCAGATACG. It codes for CASSLLGADT. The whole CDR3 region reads CASSLLGADTQYF.

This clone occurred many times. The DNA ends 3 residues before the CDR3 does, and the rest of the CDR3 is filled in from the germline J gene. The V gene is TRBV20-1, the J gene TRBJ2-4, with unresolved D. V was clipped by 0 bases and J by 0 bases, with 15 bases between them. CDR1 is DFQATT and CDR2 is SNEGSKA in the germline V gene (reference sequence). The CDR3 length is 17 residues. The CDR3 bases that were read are TGCAGTGCTAGAGATCCTGGGTCAGCGCTAGCCAAAAACATT. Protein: CSARDPGSALAKNI. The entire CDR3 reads CSARDPGSALAKNIQYF.

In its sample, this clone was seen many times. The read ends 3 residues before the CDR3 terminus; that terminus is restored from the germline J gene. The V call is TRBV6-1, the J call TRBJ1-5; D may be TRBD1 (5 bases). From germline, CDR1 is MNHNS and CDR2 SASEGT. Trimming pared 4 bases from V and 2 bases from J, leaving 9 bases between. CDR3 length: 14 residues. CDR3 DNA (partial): TGTGCCAGCAGTGCGGGCAGGGGCAATCAGCCC. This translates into CASSAGRGNQP. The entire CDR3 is CASSAGRGNQPQHF.

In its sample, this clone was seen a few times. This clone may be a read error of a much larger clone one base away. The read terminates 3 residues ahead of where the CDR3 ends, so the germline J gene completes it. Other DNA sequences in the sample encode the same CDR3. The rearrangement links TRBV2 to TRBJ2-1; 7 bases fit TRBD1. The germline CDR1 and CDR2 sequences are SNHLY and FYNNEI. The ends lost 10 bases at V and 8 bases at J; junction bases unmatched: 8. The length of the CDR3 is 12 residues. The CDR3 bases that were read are TGTGCCAAGGGGGCGTCCTCGCATGAG. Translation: CAKGASSHE. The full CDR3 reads CAKGASSHEQFF.

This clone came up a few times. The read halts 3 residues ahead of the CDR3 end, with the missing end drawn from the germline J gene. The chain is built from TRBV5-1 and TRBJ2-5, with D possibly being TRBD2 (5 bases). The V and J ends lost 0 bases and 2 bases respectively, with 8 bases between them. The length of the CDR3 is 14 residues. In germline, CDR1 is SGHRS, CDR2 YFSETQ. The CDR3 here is CASSLVTTQETQYF. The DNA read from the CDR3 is TGCGCCAGCAGCTTGGTGACTACACAAGAGACC.

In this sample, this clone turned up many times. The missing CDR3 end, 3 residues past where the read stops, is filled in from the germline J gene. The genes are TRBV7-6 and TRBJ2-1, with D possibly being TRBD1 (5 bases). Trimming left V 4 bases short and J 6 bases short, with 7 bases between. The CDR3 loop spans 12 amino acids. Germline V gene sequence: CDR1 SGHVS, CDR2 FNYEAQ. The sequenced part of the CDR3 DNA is TGTGCCAGCAGCTCTACAGGCAATGAG. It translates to CASSSTGNE. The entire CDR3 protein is CASSSTGNEQFF.

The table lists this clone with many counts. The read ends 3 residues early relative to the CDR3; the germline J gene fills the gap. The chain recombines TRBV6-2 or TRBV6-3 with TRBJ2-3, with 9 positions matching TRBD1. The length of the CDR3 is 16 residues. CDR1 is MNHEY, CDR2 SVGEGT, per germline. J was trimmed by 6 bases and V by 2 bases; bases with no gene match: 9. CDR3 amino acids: CASSYRDRAIADTQYF. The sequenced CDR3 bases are TGTGCCAGCAGTTACCGGGACAGGGCAATAGCGGATACG.

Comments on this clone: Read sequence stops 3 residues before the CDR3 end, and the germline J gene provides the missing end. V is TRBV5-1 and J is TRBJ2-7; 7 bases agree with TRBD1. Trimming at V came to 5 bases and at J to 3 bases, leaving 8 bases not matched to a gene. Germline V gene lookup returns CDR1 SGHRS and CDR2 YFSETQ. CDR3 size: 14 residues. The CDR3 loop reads CASSPSGQNYEQYF. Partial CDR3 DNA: TGCGCCAGCAGTCCTTCGGGACAGAACTACGAG.

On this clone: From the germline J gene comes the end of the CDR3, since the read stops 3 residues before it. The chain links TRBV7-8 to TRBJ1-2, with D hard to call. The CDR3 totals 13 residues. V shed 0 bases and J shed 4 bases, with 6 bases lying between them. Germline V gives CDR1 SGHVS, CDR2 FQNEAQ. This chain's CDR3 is CASSLASRYGYTF. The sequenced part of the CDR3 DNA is TGTGCCAGCAGCTTAGCCTCGCGCTATGGC. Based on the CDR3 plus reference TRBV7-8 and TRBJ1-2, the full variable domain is GAGVSQSPRYKVAKRGQDVALRCDPISGHVSLFWYQQALGQGPEFLTYFQNEAQLDKSGLPSDRFFAERPEGSVSTLKIQRTQQEDSAVYLCASSLASRYGYTFGSGTRLTVV.

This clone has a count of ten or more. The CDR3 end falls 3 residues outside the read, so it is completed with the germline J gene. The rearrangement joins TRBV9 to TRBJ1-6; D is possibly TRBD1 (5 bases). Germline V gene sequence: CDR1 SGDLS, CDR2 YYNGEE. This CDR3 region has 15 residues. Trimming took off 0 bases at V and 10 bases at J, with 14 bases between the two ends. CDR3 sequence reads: CASSVEGQRKSPLHF. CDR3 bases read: TGTGCCAGCAGCGTAGAGGGGCAGAGAAAGTCACCC. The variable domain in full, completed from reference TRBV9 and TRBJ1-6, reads DSGVTQTPKHLITATGQRVTLRCSPRSGDLSVYWYQQSLDQGLQFLIQYYNGEERAKGNILERFSAQQFPDLHSELNLSSLELGDSALYFCASSVEGQRKSPLHFGNGTRLTVT.

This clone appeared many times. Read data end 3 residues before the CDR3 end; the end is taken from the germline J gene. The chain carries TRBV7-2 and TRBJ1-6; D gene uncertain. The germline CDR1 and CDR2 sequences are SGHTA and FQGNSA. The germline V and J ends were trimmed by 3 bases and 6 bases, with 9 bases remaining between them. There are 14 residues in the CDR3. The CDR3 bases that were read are TGTGCCAGCAGCTTCGAGCACCGTAATTCACCC. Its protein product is CASSFEHRNSP. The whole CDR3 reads CASSFEHRNSPLHF. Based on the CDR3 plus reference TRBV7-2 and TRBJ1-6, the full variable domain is GAGVSQSPSNKVTEKGKDVELRCDPISGHTALYWYRQSLGQGLEFLIYFQGNSAPDKSGLPSDRFSAERTGGSVSTLTIQRTQQEDSAVYLCASSFEHRNSPLHFGNGTRLTVT.

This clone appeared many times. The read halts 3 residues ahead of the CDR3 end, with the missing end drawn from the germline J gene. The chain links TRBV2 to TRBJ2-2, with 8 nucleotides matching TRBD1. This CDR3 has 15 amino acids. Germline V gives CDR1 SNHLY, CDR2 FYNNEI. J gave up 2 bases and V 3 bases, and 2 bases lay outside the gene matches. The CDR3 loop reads CASSDDRGNTGELFF. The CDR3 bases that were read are TGTGCCAGCAGTGACGACAGGGGTAACACCGGGGAG.

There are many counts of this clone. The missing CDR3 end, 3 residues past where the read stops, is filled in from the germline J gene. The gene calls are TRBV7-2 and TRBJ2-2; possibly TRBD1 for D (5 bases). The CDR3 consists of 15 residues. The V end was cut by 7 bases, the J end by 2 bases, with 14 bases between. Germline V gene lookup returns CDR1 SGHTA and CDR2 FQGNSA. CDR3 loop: CASTSRWGNTGELFF. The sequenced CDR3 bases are TGTGCCAGCACCTCCCGGTGGGGCAACACCGGGGAG.